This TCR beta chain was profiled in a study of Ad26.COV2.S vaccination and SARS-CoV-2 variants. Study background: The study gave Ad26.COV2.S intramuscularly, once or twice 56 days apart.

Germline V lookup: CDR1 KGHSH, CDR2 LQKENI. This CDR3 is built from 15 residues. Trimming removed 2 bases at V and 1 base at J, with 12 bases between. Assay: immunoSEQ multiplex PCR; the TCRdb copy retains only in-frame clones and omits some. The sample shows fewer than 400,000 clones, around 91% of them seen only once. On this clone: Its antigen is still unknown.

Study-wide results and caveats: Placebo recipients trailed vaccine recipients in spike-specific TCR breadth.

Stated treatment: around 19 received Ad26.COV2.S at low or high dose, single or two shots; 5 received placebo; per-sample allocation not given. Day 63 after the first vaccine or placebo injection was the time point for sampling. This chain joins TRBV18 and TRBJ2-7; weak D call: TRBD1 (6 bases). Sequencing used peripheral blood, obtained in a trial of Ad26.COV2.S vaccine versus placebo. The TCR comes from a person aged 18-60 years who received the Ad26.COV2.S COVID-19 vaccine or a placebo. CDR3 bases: TGTGCCAGCTCACCATTACAGGGTGCGTCCTACGAGCAGTACTTC. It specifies CASSPLQGASYEQYF.